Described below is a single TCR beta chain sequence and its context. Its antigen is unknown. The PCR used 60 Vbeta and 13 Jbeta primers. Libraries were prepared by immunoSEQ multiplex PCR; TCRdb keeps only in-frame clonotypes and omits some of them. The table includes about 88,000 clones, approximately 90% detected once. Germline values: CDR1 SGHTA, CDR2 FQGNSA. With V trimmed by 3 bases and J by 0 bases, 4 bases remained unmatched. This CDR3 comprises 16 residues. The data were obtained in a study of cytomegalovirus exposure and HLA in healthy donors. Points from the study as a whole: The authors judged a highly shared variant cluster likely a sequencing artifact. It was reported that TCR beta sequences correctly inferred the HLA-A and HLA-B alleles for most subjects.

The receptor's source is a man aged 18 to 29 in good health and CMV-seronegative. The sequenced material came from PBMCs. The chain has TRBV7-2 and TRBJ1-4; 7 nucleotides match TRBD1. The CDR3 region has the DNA TGTGCCAGCAGCTTTCAAACAGGGGCAACTAATGAAAAACTGTTTTTT. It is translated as CASSFQTGATNEKLFF.